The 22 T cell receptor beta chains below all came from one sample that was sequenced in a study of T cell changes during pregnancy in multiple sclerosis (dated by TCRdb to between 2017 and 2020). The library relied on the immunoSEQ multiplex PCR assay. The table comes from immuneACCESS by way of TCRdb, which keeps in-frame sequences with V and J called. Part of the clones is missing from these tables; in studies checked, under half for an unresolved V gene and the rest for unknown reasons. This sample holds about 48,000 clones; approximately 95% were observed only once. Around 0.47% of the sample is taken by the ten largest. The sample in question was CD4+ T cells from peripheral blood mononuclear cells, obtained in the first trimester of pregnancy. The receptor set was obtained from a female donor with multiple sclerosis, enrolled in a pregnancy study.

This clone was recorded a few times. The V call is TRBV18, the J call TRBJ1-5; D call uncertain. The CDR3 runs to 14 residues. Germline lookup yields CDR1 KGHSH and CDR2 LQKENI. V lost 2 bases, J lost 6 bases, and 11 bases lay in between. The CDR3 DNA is TGTGCCAGCTCACCAAACGGGTTGAGTCAGCCCCAGCATTTT. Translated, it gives CASSPNGLSQPQHF.

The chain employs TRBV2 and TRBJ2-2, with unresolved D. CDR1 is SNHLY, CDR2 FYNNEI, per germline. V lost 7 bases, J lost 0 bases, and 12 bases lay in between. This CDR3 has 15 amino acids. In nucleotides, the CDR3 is TGTGCCAGCACTGTTGGCGGCGCGAACACCGGGGAGCTGTTTTTT. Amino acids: CASTVGGANTGELFF.

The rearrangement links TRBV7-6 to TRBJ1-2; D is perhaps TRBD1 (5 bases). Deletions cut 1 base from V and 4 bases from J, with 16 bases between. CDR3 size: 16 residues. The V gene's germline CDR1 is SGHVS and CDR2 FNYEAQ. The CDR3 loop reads CASSLVYKGLGYGYTF. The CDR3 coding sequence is TGTGCCAGCAGCTTAGTCTATAAGGGGCTGGGCTATGGCTACACCTTC.

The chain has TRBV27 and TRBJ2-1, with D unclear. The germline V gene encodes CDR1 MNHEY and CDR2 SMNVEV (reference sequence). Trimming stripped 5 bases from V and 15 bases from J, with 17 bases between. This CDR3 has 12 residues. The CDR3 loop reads CASSPQLTQPFF. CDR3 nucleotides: TGTGCCAGCAGTCCGCAACTGACTCAACCGTTCTTC.

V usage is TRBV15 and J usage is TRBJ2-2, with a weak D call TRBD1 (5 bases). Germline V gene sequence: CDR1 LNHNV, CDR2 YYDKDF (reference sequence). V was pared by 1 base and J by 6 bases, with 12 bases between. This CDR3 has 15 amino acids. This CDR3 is CATSRGFPGSGELFF. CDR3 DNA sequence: TGTGCCACCAGCAGAGGCTTTCCAGGGTCCGGGGAGCTGTTTTTT.

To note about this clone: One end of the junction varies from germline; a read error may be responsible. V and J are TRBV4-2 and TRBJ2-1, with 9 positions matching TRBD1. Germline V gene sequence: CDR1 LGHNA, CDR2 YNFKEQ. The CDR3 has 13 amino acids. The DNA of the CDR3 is TGTGCCAGCAGCCAAGGGACAGGGGAAGATAAGATCTTC. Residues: CASSQGTGEDKIF.

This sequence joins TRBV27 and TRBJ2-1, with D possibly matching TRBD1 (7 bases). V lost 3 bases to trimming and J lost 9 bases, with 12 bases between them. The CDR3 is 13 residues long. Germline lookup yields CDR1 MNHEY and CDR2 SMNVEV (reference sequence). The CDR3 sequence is CASSFPGGGEQFF. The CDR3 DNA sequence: TGTGCCAGCAGTTTTCCAGGGGGAGGTGAGCAGTTCTTC.

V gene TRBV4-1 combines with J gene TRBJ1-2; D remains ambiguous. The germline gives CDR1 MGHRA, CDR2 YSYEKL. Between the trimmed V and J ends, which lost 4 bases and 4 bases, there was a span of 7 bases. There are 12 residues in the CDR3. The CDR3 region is CASSPGSYGYTF. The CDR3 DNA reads TGCGCCAGCAGCCCAGGAAGCTATGGCTACACCTTC.

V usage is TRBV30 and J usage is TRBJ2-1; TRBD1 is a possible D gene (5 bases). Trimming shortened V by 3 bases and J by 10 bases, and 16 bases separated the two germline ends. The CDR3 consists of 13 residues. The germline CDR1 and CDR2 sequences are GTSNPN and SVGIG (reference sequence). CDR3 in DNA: TGTGCCTGGAGGAACCTAGGGGAAGACGAGCAGTTCTTC. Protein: CAWRNLGEDEQFF.

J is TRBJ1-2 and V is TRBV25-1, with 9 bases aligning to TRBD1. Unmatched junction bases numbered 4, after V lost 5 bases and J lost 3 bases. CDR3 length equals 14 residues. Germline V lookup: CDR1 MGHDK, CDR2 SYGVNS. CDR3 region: CASSLGTGHYGYTF. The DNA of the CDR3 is TGTGCCAGCAGTCTTGGGACAGGGCACTATGGCTACACCTTC.

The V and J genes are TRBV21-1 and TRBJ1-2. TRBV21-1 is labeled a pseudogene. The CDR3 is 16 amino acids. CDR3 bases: TGTGCCAGCAAAGGCGGGAGAGATTGTGTTGCGGCCGGCTACACCTTC. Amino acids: CASKGGRDCVAAGYTF.

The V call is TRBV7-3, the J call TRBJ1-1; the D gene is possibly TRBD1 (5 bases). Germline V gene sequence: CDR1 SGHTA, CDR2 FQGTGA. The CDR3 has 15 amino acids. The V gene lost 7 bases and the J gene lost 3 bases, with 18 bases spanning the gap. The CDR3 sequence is CASKQGHLSDTEAFF. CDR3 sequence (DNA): TGTGCCAGCAAGCAGGGTCACTTAAGCGACACTGAAGCTTTCTTT.

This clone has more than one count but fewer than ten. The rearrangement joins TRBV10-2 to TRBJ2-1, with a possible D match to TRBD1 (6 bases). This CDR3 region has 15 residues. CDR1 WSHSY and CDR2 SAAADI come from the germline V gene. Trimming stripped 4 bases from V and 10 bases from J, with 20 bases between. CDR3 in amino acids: CASSGLRGPETEQFF. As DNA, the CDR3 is TGCGCCAGCAGTGGCCTCAGGGGCCCCGAAACGGAGCAGTTCTTC.

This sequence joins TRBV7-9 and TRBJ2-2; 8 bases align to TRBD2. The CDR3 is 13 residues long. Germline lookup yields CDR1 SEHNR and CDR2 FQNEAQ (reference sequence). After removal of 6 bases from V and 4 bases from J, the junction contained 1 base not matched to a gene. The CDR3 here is CASRGLATGELFF. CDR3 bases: TGTGCCAGCAGAGGACTAGCCACCGGGGAGCTGTTTTTT.

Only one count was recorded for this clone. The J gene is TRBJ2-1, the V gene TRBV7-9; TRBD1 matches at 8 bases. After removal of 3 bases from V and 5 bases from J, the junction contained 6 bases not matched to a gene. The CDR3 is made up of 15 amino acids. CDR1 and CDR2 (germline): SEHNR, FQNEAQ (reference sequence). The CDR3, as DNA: TGTGCCAGCAGCTTTAGGGACAGGACCCACAATGAGCAGTTCTTC. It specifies CASSFRDRTHNEQFF.

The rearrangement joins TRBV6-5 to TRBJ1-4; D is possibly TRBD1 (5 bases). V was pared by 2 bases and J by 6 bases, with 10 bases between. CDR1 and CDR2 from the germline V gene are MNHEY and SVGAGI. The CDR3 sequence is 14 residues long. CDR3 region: CASSYNGGYEKLFF. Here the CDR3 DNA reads TGTGCCAGCAGTTACAACGGGGGGTATGAAAAACTGTTTTTT.

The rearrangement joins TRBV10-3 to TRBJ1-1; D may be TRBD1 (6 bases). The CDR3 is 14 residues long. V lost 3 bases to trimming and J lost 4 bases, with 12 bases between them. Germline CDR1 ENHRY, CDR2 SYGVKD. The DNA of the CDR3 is TGTGCCATCAGTGATGTGGGGGCGAGCACTGAAGCTTTCTTT. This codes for CAISDVGASTEAFF.

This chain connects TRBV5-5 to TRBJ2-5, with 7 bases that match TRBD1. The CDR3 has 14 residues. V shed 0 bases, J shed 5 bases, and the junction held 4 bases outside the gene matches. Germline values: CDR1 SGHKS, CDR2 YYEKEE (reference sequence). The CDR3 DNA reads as TGTGCCAGCAGCTTGGAGGGACAGTGGGAGACCCAGTACTTC. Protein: CASSLEGQWETQYF.

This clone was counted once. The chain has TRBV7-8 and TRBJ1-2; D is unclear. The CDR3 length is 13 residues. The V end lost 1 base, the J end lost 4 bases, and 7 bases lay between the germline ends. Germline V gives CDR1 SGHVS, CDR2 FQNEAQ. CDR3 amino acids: CASSLDQFYGYTF. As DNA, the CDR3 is TGTGCCAGCAGCTTAGATCAGTTCTATGGCTACACCTTC.

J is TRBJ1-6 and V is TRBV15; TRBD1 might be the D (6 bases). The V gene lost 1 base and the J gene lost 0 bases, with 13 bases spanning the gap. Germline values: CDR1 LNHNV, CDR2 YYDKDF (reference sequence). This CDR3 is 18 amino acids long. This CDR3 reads CATSRGVTGSSYNSPLHF. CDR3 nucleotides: TGTGCCACCAGCAGAGGGGTCACAGGGAGCTCCTATAATTCACCCCTCCACTTT.

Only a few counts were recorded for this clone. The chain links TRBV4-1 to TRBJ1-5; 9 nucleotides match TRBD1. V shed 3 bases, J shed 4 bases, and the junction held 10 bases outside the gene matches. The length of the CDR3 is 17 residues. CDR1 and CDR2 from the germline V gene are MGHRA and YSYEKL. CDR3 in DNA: TGCGCCAGCAGCCACTCAGACGGACAGGGGTCTAATCAGCCCCAGCATTTT. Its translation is CASSHSDGQGSNQPQHF.

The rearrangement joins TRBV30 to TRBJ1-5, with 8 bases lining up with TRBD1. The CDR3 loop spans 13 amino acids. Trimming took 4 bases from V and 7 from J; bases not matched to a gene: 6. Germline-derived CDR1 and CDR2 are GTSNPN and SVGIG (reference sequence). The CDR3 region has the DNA TGTGCCTGGAATCAGGGGGCTGGCCAGCCCCAGCATTTT. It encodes CAWNQGAGQPQHF.